This note documents a single T cell receptor beta chain sequence. This record comes from a study of T-cell reconstitution after alpha-beta-depleted transplantation in children. A library of TCRbeta sequences, prepared with unique molecular identifiers, was generated. TCRdb recomputed calls from the PCR reads with MiXCR, one row per CDR3 protein. The repertoire holds roughly 590,000 distinct CDR3 sequences, with around 16% as singletons. This TCR was sampled from a human donor who donated a stem cell graft to a child with acute myeloid leukemia. The material was PBMCs from the stem cell graft donor, obtained from the stem cell graft.

The CDR3 nucleotides read TGTGCCAGCAGCTTAGTACTGGACAATCAGCCCCAGCATTTT. Protein sequence: CASSLVLDNQPQHF. The chain combines TRBV7-2 with TRBJ1-5, with D unresolved. The CDR3 length is 14 residues. Germline V gives CDR1 SGHTA, CDR2 FQGNSA. V lost 1 base and J 3 bases, leaving 7 bases between the germline ends.